This T cell receptor beta chain emerged from a study of tumor and adjacent non-tumor tissue in lung cancer. Study-level information: The cohort had approximately 12 adenocarcinoma, 2 squamous cell and 1 small cell patients. Around 4.4 million productive TCRbeta reads were obtained per sample on average. Points from the study as a whole: TCR diversity was significantly greater in tumor than normal lung tissue. Shorter survival was associated with higher TCR diversity in tumors.

Ten or more counts support this clonotype. The antigen is unknown. This sample's RNA came from whole unsorted tissue. More than 3 cm separated this lung sample from the edge of the tumor. Trimming left V 5 bases short and J 0 bases short, with 10 bases between. The CDR3 totals 14 residues. Germline V gene lookup returns CDR1 SQVTM and CDR2 ANQGSEA. The library came from three nested PCR rounds adapted from ARM-PCR protocols. From the multiplex PCR reads, TCRdb called clonotypes with MiXCR, one entry per CDR3 protein. The data show 90,000 to 100,000 distinct CDR3 sequences, with 75% to 85% seen just once and 30% held by the top ten.

The source is a man aged 60 to 69 with small cell lung cancer. Specimen: distant non-tumor lung tissue. This chain uses TRBV29-1 with TRBJ2-2, with D possibly matching TRBD2 (5 bases). Here the CDR3 reads CSVSTTSNTGELFF. CDR3 DNA sequence: TGCAGCGTTTCGACTACCTCGAACACCGGGGAGCTGTTTTTT.